The clone carrying this T cell receptor (beta chain) turned up a few times. Its cognate antigen is unknown. The sample is drawn from a study of T cells in Graves' hyperthyroidism and ophthalmopathy. Study details: Peripheral blood was secured at the point of initial diagnosis, before any treatment. Study-wide findings and caveats: Most thyroid clonotypes expanded above 0.001 appeared in blood too.

RNA transcripts served as the template for amplifying TCR beta CDR3 regions. An initial round of RT-PCR targeting the TCR CDR3 relied on the HTBI primer set. TCRdb independently ran MiXCR on the multiplex PCR reads; one entry per CDR3 protein. The repertoire holds around 250,000 distinct CDR3 sequences, less than 15% seen once, with 10% to 15% in the top ten. The hyperthyroidism patients had all been newly diagnosed, and their disease duration was under 2 months. Their ages ranged from 18 to 65 years. The specimen sequenced was blood. The sequence was obtained from a woman aged 40 to 50 with Graves' hyperthyroidism that later progressed to Graves' ophthalmopathy.

In DNA, the CDR3 is TGCAGTGCTAGCTCTTGGGGGCGAGAGCAGTACTTC. Translating it yields CSASSWGREQYF. The chain carries TRBV20-1 and TRBJ2-7; a possible D gene is TRBD1 (6 bases). The CDR3 runs to 12 residues. Trimming removed 3 bases from V and 7 bases from J, with 13 bases in between. CDR1 DFQATT and CDR2 SNEGSKA come from the germline V gene (reference sequence).